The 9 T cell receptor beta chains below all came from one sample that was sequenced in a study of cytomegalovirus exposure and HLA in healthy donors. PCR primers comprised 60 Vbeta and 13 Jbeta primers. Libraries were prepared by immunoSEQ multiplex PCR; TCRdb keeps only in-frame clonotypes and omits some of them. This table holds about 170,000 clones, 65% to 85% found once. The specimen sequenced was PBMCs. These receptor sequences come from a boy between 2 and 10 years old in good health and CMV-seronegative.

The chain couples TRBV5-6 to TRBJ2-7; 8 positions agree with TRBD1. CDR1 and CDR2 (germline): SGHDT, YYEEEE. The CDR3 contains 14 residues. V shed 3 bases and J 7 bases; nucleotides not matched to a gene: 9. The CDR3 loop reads CASSWGQARYEQYF. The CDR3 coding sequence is TGTGCCAGCAGCTGGGGACAGGCTCGGTATGAGCAGTACTTC.

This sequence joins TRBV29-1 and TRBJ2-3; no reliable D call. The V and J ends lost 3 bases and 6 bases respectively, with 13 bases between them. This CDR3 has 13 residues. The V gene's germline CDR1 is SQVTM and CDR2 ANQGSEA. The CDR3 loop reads CSVDVSNGDTQYF. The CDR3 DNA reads TGCAGCGTTGATGTTTCCAACGGGGATACGCAGTATTTT.

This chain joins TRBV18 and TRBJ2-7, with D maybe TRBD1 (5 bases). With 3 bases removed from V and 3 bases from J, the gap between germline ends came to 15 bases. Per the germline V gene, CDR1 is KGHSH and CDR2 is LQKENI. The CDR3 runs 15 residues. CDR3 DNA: TGTGCCAGCTCACCGAGTAGGGGCGGCCTCTACGAGCAGTACTTC. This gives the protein CASSPSRGGLYEQYF.

The CDR3 region has the DNA TGTGCCTGGAGCTCGGGGACAGGGGGCTCTCAGCCCCAGCATTTT. It specifies CAWSSGTGGSQPQHF. The chain is built from TRBV30 and TRBJ1-5; 12 bases fit TRBD1. The length of the CDR3 is 15 residues. V was clipped by 3 bases and J by 6 bases; unmatched bases: 6. CDR1 and CDR2 (germline): GTSNPN, SVGIG (reference sequence).

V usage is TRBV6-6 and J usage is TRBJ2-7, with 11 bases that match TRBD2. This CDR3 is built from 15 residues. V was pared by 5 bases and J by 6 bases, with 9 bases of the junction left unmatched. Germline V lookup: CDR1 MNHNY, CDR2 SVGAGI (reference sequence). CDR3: CASSQTSGTTAEQYF. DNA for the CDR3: TGTGCCAGCAGTCAGACTAGCGGGACTACGGCCGAGCAGTACTTC.

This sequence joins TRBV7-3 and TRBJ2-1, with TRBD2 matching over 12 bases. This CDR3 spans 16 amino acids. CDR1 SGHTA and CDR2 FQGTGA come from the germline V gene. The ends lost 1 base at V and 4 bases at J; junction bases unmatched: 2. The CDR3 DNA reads TGTGCCAGCAGCTTAAGAGGACTAGCGGGATACAATGAGCAGTTCTTC. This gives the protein CASSLRGLAGYNEQFF.

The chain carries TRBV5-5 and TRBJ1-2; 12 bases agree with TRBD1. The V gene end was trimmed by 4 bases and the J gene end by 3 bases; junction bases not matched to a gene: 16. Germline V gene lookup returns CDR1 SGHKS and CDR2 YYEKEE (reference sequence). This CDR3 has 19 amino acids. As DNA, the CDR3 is TGTGCCAGCAGCCTGGGATATTTGGGACAGGGGGCGCGTGACTATGGCTACACCTTC. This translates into CASSLGYLGQGARDYGYTF.

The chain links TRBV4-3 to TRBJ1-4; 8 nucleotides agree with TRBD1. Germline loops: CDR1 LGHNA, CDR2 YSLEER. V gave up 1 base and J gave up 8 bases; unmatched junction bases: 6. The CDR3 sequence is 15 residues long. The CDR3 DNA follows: TGCGCCAGCAGCCAAGGGATGGACAGGGTGGAAAAACTGTTTTTT. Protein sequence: CASSQGMDRVEKLFF.

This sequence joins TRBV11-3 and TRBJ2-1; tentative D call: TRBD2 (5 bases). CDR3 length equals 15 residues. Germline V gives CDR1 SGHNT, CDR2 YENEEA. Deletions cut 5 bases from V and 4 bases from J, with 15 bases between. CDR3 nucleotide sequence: TGTGCCAGCAGCCCGCCCGGGGTAGGATACAATGAGCAGTTCTTC. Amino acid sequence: CASSPPGVGYNEQFF.